The TCR beta chain under discussion was sequenced for a study of cytomegalovirus exposure and HLA in healthy donors. On the study more broadly: Researchers found that just over 80% of a few hundred genotyped donors fell within the Caucasian-associated ancestry cluster.

V gave up 2 bases and J gave up 2 bases, with 6 bases separating them. Germline V gene data show CDR1 as KGHSH and CDR2 as LQKENI. CDR3 length: 13 residues. The PCR ran on 60 Vbeta and 13 Jbeta primers. The table came from immunoSEQ multiplex PCR; TCRdb's copy has only in-frame clones and leaves some out. The repertoire holds about 190,000 clones, with over 65% as singletons. The sample holds a few counts of this clone. Sequencing used PBMCs. The sequence came from a man in his forties or fifties in good health and CMV-seropositive. V is TRBV18 and J is TRBJ2-5, with no clear D. CDR3 DNA: TGTGCCAGCTCACCAAACGAGCAAGAGACCCAGTACTTC. Protein: CASSPNEQETQYF.